These T cell receptor beta chains were read from a single sample in a study of OX40 agonist ivuxolimab in advanced cancers. Generated by immunoSEQ multiplex PCR, the TCRdb table keeps only in-frame clones and is missing some. The repertoire holds about 50,000 clones, with around nine tenths as singletons. The sample was CD4+ or CD8+ T cells sorted from blood, taken in a trial of the OX40 agonist ivuxolimab. The source of these receptors is an adult with an advanced solid tumor such as melanoma, head and neck, liver or kidney cancer. CDR3s include the opening cysteine and the closing phenylalanine or tryptophan. D genes are given only for firm matches. Expanded clones are given a class, and other clones once, few, many or no size at all.

CASSQGGEFVYGYTF | TGTGCCAGCAGCCAAGGGGGGGAGTTCGTCTATGGCTACACCTTC | . | TRBJ1-2 | . | TRBV4-2
CASGRAFNEQFF | TGTGCCAGCGGGAGGGCCTTCAATGAGCAGTTCTTC | TRBD2 | TRBJ2-1 | few | TRBV28
CATSSGGGNEQYF | TGTGCCACCAGCTCCGGTGGGGGAAACGAGCAGTACTTC | . | TRBJ2-7 | . | TRBV15
CASRGGRIPSSYNEQFF | TGTGCCAGTAGGGGCGGGAGAATCCCCAGCTCCTACAATGAGCAGTTCTTC | TRBD2 | TRBJ2-1 | . | TRBV19
CASSLNWFGGKETQYF | TGCGCCAGCAGCTTGAATTGGTTTGGGGGCAAAGAGACCCAGTACTTC | . | TRBJ2-5 | . | TRBV5-1
CASSPPTGRSEKLFF | TGTGCCAGCTCACCACCGACAGGGCGGAGTGAAAAACTGTTTTTT | TRBD1 | TRBJ1-4 | . | TRBV18
CAWSSGAQPQHF | TGTGCCTGGAGTTCAGGGGCCCAGCCCCAGCATTTT | . | TRBJ1-5 | . | TRBV30
CASSLAPAGGFGELFF | TGCGCCAGCAGCTTGGCCCCGGCGGGAGGGTTCGGGGAGCTGTTTTTT | TRBD2 | TRBJ2-2 | . | TRBV5-1
CASSFSGALPYGYTF | TGTGCCAGCAGTTTCTCAGGGGCCTTACCCTATGGCTACACCTTC | . | TRBJ1-2 | . | TRBV28
CASSYSWQGTDIQYF | TGTGCCAGCAGTTACTCTTGGCAGGGGACAGACATTCAGTACTTC | TRBD1 | TRBJ2-4 | . | TRBV6-5
CAISEKRAGQSYEQYF | TGTGCCATCAGTGAGAAAAGGGCGGGGCAGTCGTACGAGCAGTACTTC | . | TRBJ2-7 | . | TRBV10-3
CATSRSREKLFF | TGTGCCACCAGCAGATCTCGGGAAAAACTGTTTTTT | . | TRBJ1-4 | . | TRBV15
CASSKDGMDTDTQYF | TGCGCCAGCAGCAAAGACGGGATGGACACAGATACGCAGTATTTT | . | TRBJ2-3 | . | TRBV4-3
CASSQIGTSGRARGDTQYF | TGTGCCAGCAGCCAAATCGGGACTAGCGGGAGGGCCAGGGGAGATACGCAGTATTTT | TRBD2 | TRBJ2-3 | . | TRBV28
CATSRDGTLTRTPLHF | TGTGCCACCAGCAGAGATGGGACCTTGACCCGTACACCCCTCCACTTT | . | TRBJ1-6 | . | TRBV15
CASSIDRYGYTF | TGTGCCAGTAGTATAGATCGATATGGCTACACCTTC | . | TRBJ1-2 | . | TRBV19
CASKWLVGPQETQYF | TGTGCCAGCAAGTGGTTGGTAGGGCCCCAAGAGACCCAGTACTTC | . | TRBJ2-5 | . | TRBV2
CASSSPGRSEKLFF | TGTGCCAGCAGTAGCCCAGGGCGGAGTGAAAAACTGTTTTTT | . | TRBJ1-4 | . | TRBV4-2
CASSQDLSGRAFF | TGTGCCAGCAGCCAAGATTTAAGTGGTCGGGCTTTCTTT | . | TRBJ1-1 | few | TRBV14
CASSRGNNEQFF | TGTGCCAGCTCTCGTGGGAACAATGAGCAGTTCTTC | . | TRBJ2-1 | . | TRBV2
CASSYTSPGITEAFF | TGTGCCAGCAGTTACACTTCTCCAGGGATCACTGAAGCTTTCTTT | . | TRBJ1-1 | . | TRBV6-5
CASSPGQGNNSPLHF | TGTGCCAGCAGCCCCGGACAGGGGAATAATTCACCCCTCCACTTT | TRBD1 | TRBJ1-6 | . | TRBV9